The 24 T cell receptor beta chains in this list originate from one sample, sequenced in a study of cytomegalovirus exposure and HLA in healthy donors. Repertoires were generated with immunoSEQ multiplex PCR, while TCRdb's copy carries only in-frame clones and drops some. This table has more than 130,000 clones, just over 85% appearing once. The specimen was PBMCs. The receptor source for this set is a woman aged 18-29 years in good health and CMV-seropositive.

CDR3 protein: CASSKTNNQPQHF. The CDR3 nucleotides read TGTGCCAGCAGCAAAACAAACAATCAGCCCCAGCATTTT. The chain employs TRBV9 and TRBJ1-5, with D unclear. CDR3 length equals 13 residues. V shed 4 bases and J shed 3 bases, with 8 bases lying between them. Germline V CDR1 and CDR2: SGDLS, YYNGEE.

The table lists this clone with a few counts. V is TRBV30 and J is TRBJ1-5; D not resolved. V lost 1 base to trimming and J lost 2 bases, with 9 bases between them. The germline gives CDR1 GTSNPN, CDR2 SVGIG (reference sequence). The CDR3 sequence is 14 residues long. In DNA, the CDR3 is TGTGCCTGGAGTGACCGGTTAGGCAATCAGCCCCAGCATTTT. Translating it yields CAWSDRLGNQPQHF. The variable domain in full, completed from reference TRBV30 and TRBJ1-5, reads SQTIHQWPATLVQPVGSPLSLECTVEGTSNPNLYWYRQAAGRGLQLLFYSVGIGQISSEVPQNLSASRPQDRQFILSSKKLLLSDSGFYLCAWSDRLGNQPQHFGDGTRLSIL.

This rearrangement joins TRBV27 to TRBJ1-5, with 7 bases fitting TRBD1. The CDR3 runs 15 residues. Germline loops: CDR1 MNHEY, CDR2 SMNVEV (reference sequence). Germline trimming cut 5 bases from V and 3 bases from J; bases unmatched to any gene: 7. The CDR3 DNA follows: TGTGCCAGCAGTCCCTCGACAGGGACCAATCAGCCCCAGCATTTT. This sequence encodes CASSPSTGTNQPQHF.

The genes are TRBV5-5 and TRBJ2-1; TRBD2 might be the D (5 bases). V was pared by 3 bases and J by 0 bases, with 10 bases between. Germline V gene lookup returns CDR1 SGHKS and CDR2 YYEKEE (reference sequence). The CDR3 has 15 residues. This chain's CDR3 is CASSYWESSYNEQFF. The CDR3 DNA reads as TGTGCCAGCAGCTACTGGGAGAGCTCCTACAATGAGCAGTTCTTC.

The chain joins TRBV27 to TRBJ2-5; TRBD2 might be the D (6 bases). The V end was cut by 1 base, the J end by 7 bases, with 13 bases between. The CDR3 is 14 amino acids. Per germline, CDR1 MNHEY and CDR2 SMNVEV (reference sequence). Here the CDR3 DNA reads TGTGCCAGCAGTTTATTCTCGGGGGAAGGGACCCAGTACTTC. It yields the protein CASSLFSGEGTQYF.

V is TRBV7-2 and J is TRBJ1-1; TRBD1 might be the D (5 bases). The germline gives CDR1 SGHTA, CDR2 FQGNSA. Trimming removed 2 bases from V and 5 bases from J, with 9 bases in between. The CDR3 is 13 residues long. CDR3 protein: CASSLKRGTEAFF. The DNA of the CDR3 is TGTGCCAGCAGCTTAAAAAGGGGTACTGAAGCTTTCTTT.

V and J are TRBV9 and TRBJ1-2, with 8 bases aligning to TRBD1. Looked up from germline, CDR1 is SGDLS and CDR2 is YYNGEE. Trimming at V came to 3 bases and at J to 4 bases, leaving 8 bases not matched to a gene. CDR3 length equals 15 residues. The CDR3 is CASSGTGQGAYGYTF. The CDR3 DNA sequence: TGTGCCAGCAGCGGGACCGGACAGGGCGCCTATGGCTACACCTTC. The full variable domain, completed using reference TRBV9 and TRBJ1-2, is DSGVTQTPKHLITATGQRVTLRCSPRSGDLSVYWYQQSLDQGLQFLIQYYNGEERAKGNILERFSAQQFPDLHSELNLSSLELGDSALYFCASSGTGQGAYGYTFGSGTRLTVV.

CDR3 sequence reads: CASSTAPSGSGNNEQFF. Written as DNA, the CDR3 is TGCGCCAGCAGCACAGCCCCTAGCGGGAGCGGGAACAATGAGCAGTTCTTC. The chain joins TRBV5-1 to TRBJ2-1, with TRBD2 matching 10 bases. This CDR3 has 17 residues. Germline V gene sequence: CDR1 SGHRS, CDR2 YFSETQ. V lost 4 bases and J lost 5; bases outside the gene matches: 12.

This chain uses TRBV19 with TRBJ1-1; D is perhaps TRBD1 (5 bases). Germline-derived CDR1 and CDR2 are LNHDA and SQIVND (reference sequence). This CDR3 region has 15 residues. V lost 2 bases and J lost 4, with 14 bases in between. The CDR3 region is CASSISYGGSTEAFF. The CDR3 coding sequence is TGTGCCAGTAGTATAAGCTACGGGGGATCCACTGAAGCTTTCTTT.

Only one count was recorded for this clone. The CDR3 sequence is CASRGQGTSYEQYF. DNA of the CDR3: TGTGCCAGCAGAGGACAGGGGACCTCCTACGAGCAGTACTTC. The genes are TRBV28 and TRBJ2-7; 9 positions match TRBD1. The CDR3 sequence is 14 residues long. V was pared by 6 bases and J by 0 bases, with 3 bases of the junction left unmatched. In germline, CDR1 is MDHEN, CDR2 SYDVKM.

The V and J genes are TRBV5-1 and TRBJ1-4; D is uncertain. CDR1 is SGHRS and CDR2 is YFSETQ in the germline V gene. This CDR3 is built from 14 residues. The V gene lost 4 bases and the J gene lost 3 bases, with 10 bases spanning the gap. DNA for the CDR3: TGCGCCAGCAGCCGAGACGGGTCTAATGAAAAACTGTTTTTT. Its translation is CASSRDGSNEKLFF.

This clone is a singleton in its sample. This chain connects TRBV2 to TRBJ1-6; 7 positions agree with TRBD1. With 6 bases clipped from V and 4 bases from J, the junction kept 3 bases outside the gene matches. The germline V gene encodes CDR1 SNHLY and CDR2 FYNNEI. CDR3 size: 14 residues. This chain's CDR3 is CASSPQGYNSPLHF. CDR3 nucleotides: TGTGCCAGCAGCCCACAGGGGTATAATTCACCCCTCCACTTT.

Points on this clone: This specimen includes other DNA sequences encoding the same CDR3. The gene calls are TRBV4-2 and TRBJ2-3; 7 nucleotides line up with TRBD2. After removal of 4 bases from V and 2 bases from J, the junction contained 3 bases not matched to a gene. This CDR3 has 14 residues. In germline, CDR1 is LGHNA, CDR2 YNFKEQ. DNA for the CDR3: TGTGCCAGCAGCCGGGGGACTACCACAGATACGCAGTATTTT. It translates to CASSRGTTTDTQYF.

The J gene is TRBJ2-7, the V gene TRBV2; possibly TRBD1 for D (5 bases). CDR1 and CDR2 (germline): SNHLY, FYNNEI. V was pared by 8 bases and J by 6 bases, with 17 bases between. The CDR3 is 13 residues long. CDR3 DNA sequence: TGTGCCAGCCGGTTACAGGTGGAAGGCGAGCAGTACTTC. It translates to CASRLQVEGEQYF.

The chain joins TRBV30 to TRBJ2-1; TRBD2 might be the D (6 bases). CDR1 is GTSNPN and CDR2 is SVGIG in the germline V gene (reference sequence). This CDR3 is 14 amino acids long. The ends were cut back, 0 bases at V and 9 bases at J, with 15 bases in the middle. For the CDR3, the DNA is TGTGCCTGGAGTGTACTAGGAGGGCTTACTGAGCAGTTCTTC. It codes for CAWSVLGGLTEQFF.

The chain couples TRBV29-1 to TRBJ1-4; maybe TRBD1 (6 bases). The CDR3 runs 13 residues. Germline CDR1 reads SQVTM; CDR2 reads ANQGSEA. With 6 bases removed from V and 7 bases from J, the gap between germline ends came to 15 bases. CDR3: CSVRGGLGEKLFF. DNA of the CDR3: TGCAGCGTCCGAGGGGGTCTAGGTGAAAAACTGTTTTTT.

The chain is built from TRBV28 and TRBJ1-2, with 8 bases fitting TRBD1. The CDR3 extends over 15 amino acids. The germline V gene has CDR1 MDHEN and CDR2 SYDVKM. After removal of 6 bases from V and 3 bases from J, the junction contained 9 bases not matched to a gene. The CDR3 reads CASRSMGQVDYGYTF. In nucleotides, the CDR3 is TGTGCCAGCAGGTCGATGGGACAGGTGGACTATGGCTACACCTTC.

V is TRBV19 and J is TRBJ2-1; D gene unclear. The V end lost 6 bases, the J end lost 0 bases, and 9 bases lay between the germline ends. The CDR3 loop spans 14 amino acids. CDR1 is LNHDA and CDR2 is SQIVND in the germline V gene (reference sequence). CDR3 DNA sequence: TGTGCCAGTAGGGCCGCACACTCCTACAATGAGCAGTTCTTC. It is translated as CASRAAHSYNEQFF.

The DNA of the CDR3 is TGCAGCGTAGAAAAAGGAACAGTGAACACTGAAGCTTTCTTT. It encodes CSVEKGTVNTEAFF. This chain links TRBV29-1 with TRBJ1-1, with D unclear. The V gene lost 6 bases and the J gene lost 0 bases, with 14 bases spanning the gap. Germline V gives CDR1 SQVTM, CDR2 ANQGSEA. The CDR3 contains 14 residues.

The CDR3 DNA is TGTGCCAGCTCACCAGGGACAGGTGGGTATGGCTACACCTTC. It encodes CASSPGTGGYGYTF. V is TRBV18 and J is TRBJ1-2; the match to TRBD1 covers 8 bases. With 2 bases clipped from V and 5 bases from J, the junction kept 4 bases outside the gene matches. Germline lookup yields CDR1 KGHSH and CDR2 LQKENI. The CDR3 runs to 14 residues.

In this sample, this clone turned up a few times. The chain is built from TRBV7-6 and TRBJ1-2, with a tentative D call TRBD1 (6 bases). From germline, CDR1 is SGHVS and CDR2 FNYEAQ. The CDR3 spans 14 residues. Trimming removed 5 bases from V and 5 bases from J, with 15 bases in between. The CDR3 loop is CASSPGGAWYGYTF. CDR3 coding DNA: TGTGCCAGCAGCCCGGGGGGCGCCTGGTATGGCTACACCTTC.

The V call is TRBV4-3, the J call TRBJ1-6; no reliable D call. This CDR3 comprises 12 residues. CDR1 and CDR2 (germline): LGHNA, YSLEER. V dropped 1 base and J dropped 7 bases, with 2 bases sitting between them. CDR3 bases: TGCGCCAGCAGCCAAGTAAATTCACCCCTCCACTTT. Its translation is CASSQVNSPLHF.

The V and J genes are TRBV5-4 and TRBJ2-7; weak D call: TRBD2 (5 bases). This CDR3 region has 14 residues. Trimming stripped 6 bases from V and 1 base from J, with 14 bases between. Looked up from germline, CDR1 is SGHNT and CDR2 is YYREEE (reference sequence). The CDR3 loop is CASTKSGESYEQYF. The DNA of the CDR3 is TGTGCCAGCACCAAAAGCGGCGAATCCTACGAGCAGTACTTC. The entire variable domain, with the rest obtained from reference TRBV5-4 and TRBJ2-7, is as follows: ETGVTQSPTHLIKTRGQQVTLRCSSQSGHNTVSWYQQALGQGPQFIFQYYREEENGRGNFPPRFSGLQFPNYSSELNVNALELDDSALYLCASTKSGESYEQYFGPGTRLTVT.

The chain has TRBV28 and TRBJ2-1; the match to TRBD2 covers 7 bases. This CDR3 is 14 amino acids long. V was clipped by 2 bases and J by 3 bases; unmatched bases: 1. The germline V gene encodes CDR1 MDHEN and CDR2 SYDVKM. Here the CDR3 reads CASSLLADYNEQFF. The CDR3 nucleotides read TGTGCCAGCAGTTTACTAGCGGACTACAATGAGCAGTTCTTC. Complete variable domain (other parts from reference TRBV28 and TRBJ2-1): DVKVTQSSRYLVKRTGEKVFLECVQDMDHENMFWYRQDPGLGLRLIYFSYDVKMKEKGDIPEGYSVSREKKERFSLILESASTNQTSMYLCASSLLADYNEQFFGPGTRLTVL.